This T cell receptor beta chain was recovered during a study of post-analysis software for immune sequencing data. Study results and caveats: Multiple sclerosis was associated with a significant reduction in normalized Chao1 diversity relative to controls. Five or six TRBV segments, TRBV5-6, TRBV5-1 and TRBV20-1 among them, were found more frequent in patients than controls.

The germline V gene encodes CDR1 SGHTA and CDR2 FQGTGA. The V end lost 5 bases, the J end lost 6 bases, and 17 bases lay between the germline ends. The CDR3 runs to 15 residues. As concerns this clonotype: Its specificity is unknown.

Unique molecular identifiers were present in the TCR beta cDNA libraries. TCRdb re-called the PCR reads through MiXCR, storing one row per CDR3 protein. This sample has roughly 410,000 distinct CDR3 sequences, with around a third found just once. This chain uses TRBV7-3 with TRBJ2-1, with D tentatively TRBD2 (6 bases). The TCR originated in a girl aged 10 to 17 with multiple sclerosis. The sequenced sample consisted of blood. The chain's CDR3 is CASSLGGTSGNEQFF. The CDR3 nucleotides are TGTGCCAGCAGCCTCGGCGGGACGAGTGGCAATGAGCAGTTCTTC.